The clone carrying this T cell receptor beta chain came up a few times. Since a much larger clone is just one base distant, this may be a read error. No conserved phenylalanine or tryptophan ends this CDR3, so it is likely a read error. CDR3 length equals 12 residues. The V gene lost 1 base and the J gene lost 8 bases, with 8 bases spanning the gap. Germline CDR1 reads PRHDT; CDR2 reads FYEKMQ (reference sequence). These data belong to a study of T cells in Graves' hyperthyroidism and ophthalmopathy. There were TCR beta CDR3 regions amplified from RNA transcripts. The HTBI primer set drove a first-round RT-PCR of the TCR CDR3. TCRdb passed the multiplex PCR reads through MiXCR, listing each CDR3 protein once. The sample shows about 100,000 distinct CDR3 sequences, around a sixth of them seen only once.

The V gene is TRBV13, the J gene TRBJ1-2; D is undetermined. This clonotype originated in a woman aged 45-65 years with Graves' hyperthyroidism. The material sequenced was blood. The DNA of the CDR3 is TGTGCCAGCAGCTTAGTCCGGGTAGGCTACACCCTC. Translation gives CASSLVRVGYTL.